This TCR beta chain was identified during a study of cytomegalovirus exposure and HLA in healthy donors. PCR involved 60 Vbeta and 13 Jbeta primers. Data came from immunoSEQ multiplex PCR; TCRdb stores just in-frame clones and leaves some out. Among under 150,000 clones listed, around 83% were seen once. The sequenced sample consisted of PBMCs. This TCR derives from a man in his forties in good health and CMV-seropositive.

Here the CDR3 DNA reads TGTGCCATCTCGGGGTATGGCAATCAGCCCCAGCATTTT. This translates into CAISGYGNQPQHF. The chain carries TRBV27 and TRBJ1-5; D unclear. CDR1 is MNHEY and CDR2 is SMNVEV in the germline V gene (reference sequence). The CDR3 contains 13 residues. The V end lost 10 bases, the J end lost 2 bases, and 12 bases lay between the germline ends.